This entry lists 5 T cell receptor beta chains sequenced from one sample in a study of blood T cell repertoires in COVID-19 (dated by TCRdb to 2018 to 2021). Library prep was done by the immunoSEQ multiplex PCR assay. Not all clones reach the TCRdb copy of this immuneACCESS table, which keeps in-frame sequences only. Checked studies attribute under half of the gap to unresolved V genes and leave the rest unexplained. The table for this sample lists roughly 80,000 clones; 78% of them were counted only once. Together, the top ten hold approximately 16% of the sample. Sequenced material: peripheral blood. Source of these receptors: a human donor in a cohort sampled during active COVID-19.

V gene TRBV19 combines with J gene TRBJ1-1, with D maybe TRBD1 (6 bases). The CDR3 is made up of 14 amino acids. Per the germline V gene, CDR1 is LNHDA and CDR2 is SQIVND (reference sequence). Trimming removed 6 bases at V and 1 base at J, with 12 bases between. CDR3 loop: CASRFRGENTEAFF. The CDR3 DNA reads as TGTGCCAGTAGATTCAGGGGCGAGAACACTGAAGCTTTCTTT.

V is TRBV24-1 and J is TRBJ2-1, with TRBD2 identical over 8 bases. The junction had 7 bases not matched to a gene; V was cut back by 7 bases and J by 9 bases. The CDR3 consists of 13 residues. CDR1 KGHDR and CDR2 SFDVKD come from the germline V gene. This chain's CDR3 is CATRERGRGEQFF. CDR3 DNA: TGTGCCACCAGAGAGCGGGGGAGGGGTGAGCAGTTCTTC.

V usage is TRBV7-8 and J usage is TRBJ2-6; possibly TRBD2 for D (6 bases). The CDR3 totals 16 residues. Trimming pared 5 bases from V and 6 bases from J, leaving 17 bases between. CDR1 and CDR2 (germline): SGHVS, FQNEAQ. The CDR3 loop is CASSPTAGREANVLTF. For the CDR3, the DNA is TGTGCCAGCAGCCCGACGGCGGGAAGAGAGGCCAACGTCCTGACTTTC.

This chain connects TRBV7-9 to TRBJ1-5; TRBD1 is a possible D gene (6 bases). The ends were cut back, 4 bases at V and 7 bases at J, with 8 bases in the middle. This CDR3 is built from 12 residues. Germline loops: CDR1 SEHNR, CDR2 FQNEAQ (reference sequence). CDR3 nucleotides: TGTGCCAGCAGCTCAGGGGTCCAGCCCCAGCATTTT. Amino acids: CASSSGVQPQHF.

This chain connects TRBV19 to TRBJ2-3; 14 nucleotides agree with TRBD2. Germline V CDR1 and CDR2: LNHDA, SQIVND (reference sequence). This CDR3 comprises 20 residues. V lost 7 bases, J lost 1 base, and 16 bases stayed unmatched. The CDR3 loop reads CASIGAPGTSGSGGTDTQYF. For the CDR3, the DNA is TGTGCCAGTATAGGAGCGCCAGGGACTAGCGGGAGCGGTGGCACAGATACGCAGTATTTT.